The 14 T cell receptor beta chains below were found in one sample sequenced in a study of control samples from healthy donors and cancer patients. Clones were read by immunoSEQ multiplex PCR, and TCRdb kept only the in-frame ones, dropping some. The data show roughly 38,000 clones, 92% seen once. The sample taken for sequencing was blood. Receptors were obtained from a woman in her forties or fifties in good health.

The table lists this clone with a count of one. The CDR3 DNA follows: TGTGCCAGCAGTTTGGGGGACGCCAGGAATCTCCACTTT. The encoded protein is CASSLGDARNLHF. The V gene is TRBV12-3 or TRBV12-4, the J gene TRBJ1-6; D is perhaps TRBD1 (5 bases). This CDR3 spans 13 amino acids. Trimming pared 3 bases from V and 16 bases from J, leaving 16 bases between.

This clone occurred a few times. The genes are TRBV6-5 and TRBJ2-3, with 12 bases that match TRBD2. This CDR3 contains 16 residues. V dropped 4 bases and J dropped 5; count of bases not matched to a gene: 7. The germline gives CDR1 MNHEY, CDR2 SVGAGI. As DNA, the CDR3 is TGTGCCAGCAGTTCTAGCGGGGGGGCGTTTGGAGATACGCAGTATTTT. Translated, it gives CASSSSGGAFGDTQYF.

This chain uses TRBV7-9 with TRBJ1-1, with D possibly matching TRBD1 (5 bases). CDR1 and CDR2 (germline): SEHNR, FQNEAQ (reference sequence). The CDR3 sequence is 14 residues long. V lost 2 bases and J lost 2, with 9 bases in between. The CDR3 here is CASSLTGANTEAFF. CDR3 nucleotide sequence: TGTGCCAGCAGCTTAACAGGAGCCAACACTGAAGCTTTCTTT.

This clone has just one count. V usage is TRBV7-9 and J usage is TRBJ2-7; 12 bases map to TRBD2. V gave up 5 bases and J gave up 4 bases; unmatched junction bases: 9. The CDR3 is made up of 16 amino acids. Germline V gene lookup returns CDR1 SEHNR and CDR2 FQNEAQ (reference sequence). CDR3 sequence: CASSGETSGGLYEQYF. Here the CDR3 DNA reads TGTGCCAGCAGCGGGGAGACTAGCGGGGGTCTGTACGAGCAGTACTTC.

This sequence joins TRBV5-5 and TRBJ1-2; TRBD1 matches at 7 bases. V trimming: 2 bases; J trimming: 7 bases; junction bases outside the gene matches: 8. Germline V gene lookup returns CDR1 SGHKS and CDR2 YYEKEE (reference sequence). CDR3 length equals 14 residues. CDR3 DNA: TGTGCCAGCAGCTTTCCCAGGGGGGCGGGTGGCTACACCTTC. Translated, it gives CASSFPRGAGGYTF.

The gene calls are TRBV7-9 and TRBJ2-5; TRBD2 matches at 8 bases. Trimming cost V 5 bases and J 2 bases; bases outside gene matches: 4. From germline, CDR1 is SEHNR and CDR2 FQNEAQ (reference sequence). The CDR3 is 14 amino acids. CDR3 loop: CASSPGTRQETQYF. CDR3 bases: TGTGCCAGCAGCCCCGGGACTAGGCAAGAGACCCAGTACTTC.

The rearrangement uses TRBV7-2 and TRBJ2-1; the D is unclear. The germline V and J ends were trimmed by 7 bases and 5 bases, with 6 bases remaining between them. CDR3 length equals 11 residues. Germline V lookup: CDR1 SGHTA, CDR2 FQGNSA. CDR3 sequence (DNA): TGTGCCAGCACCTTGAACAATGAGCAGTTCTTC. It is translated as CASTLNNEQFF. The entire variable domain, with the rest obtained from reference TRBV7-2 and TRBJ2-1, is as follows: GAGVSQSPSNKVTEKGKDVELRCDPISGHTALYWYRQSLGQGLEFLIYFQGNSAPDKSGLPSDRFSAERTGGSVSTLTIQRTQQEDSAVYLCASTLNNEQFFGPGTRLTVL.

The chain recombines TRBV6-2 or TRBV6-3 with TRBJ2-1, with no clear D. Trimming shortened V by 5 bases and J by 6 bases, and 11 bases separated the two germline ends. CDR3 length: 13 residues. Germline V gene data show CDR1 as MNHEY and CDR2 as SVGEGT. CDR3 in DNA: TGTGCCAGCAGTCCCCTTCGGCGCAATGAGCAGTTCTTC. It yields the protein CASSPLRRNEQFF.

The chain combines TRBV7-2 with TRBJ1-2, with unresolved D. Trimming took 0 bases from V and 0 from J, leaving 11 bases between them. The CDR3 contains 16 residues. From germline, CDR1 is SGHTA and CDR2 FQGNSA. CDR3 DNA: TGTGCCAGCAGCTTAGCGCGAGGGTTGACTAACTATGGCTACACCTTC. Amino acid sequence: CASSLARGLTNYGYTF.

CDR3 residues: CASSYRAGDTQYF. CDR3 nucleotides: TGTGCCAGCAGTTACCGGGCTGGGGATACGCAGTATTTT. V gene TRBV6-5 combines with J gene TRBJ2-3; D is undetermined. Germline V gene sequence: CDR1 MNHEY, CDR2 SVGAGI. V was cut by 2 bases and J by 6 bases, with 9 bases left in between. The CDR3 has 13 amino acids.

The chain has TRBV28 and TRBJ1-3; 10 nucleotides agree with TRBD1. V gave up 2 bases and J gave up 0 bases; unmatched junction bases: 10. Germline CDR1 MDHEN, CDR2 SYDVKM. The CDR3 runs 19 residues. The CDR3 DNA is TGTGCCAGCAGTTTACTCTCCCGACAGGGGGCCCTCTCTGGAAACACCATATATTTT. It is translated as CASSLLSRQGALSGNTIYF. The complete variable domain, with remaining parts taken from reference TRBV28 and TRBJ1-3, reads DVKVTQSSRYLVKRTGEKVFLECVQDMDHENMFWYRQDPGLGLRLIYFSYDVKMKEKGDIPEGYSVSREKKERFSLILESASTNQTSMYLCASSLLSRQGALSGNTIYFGEGSWLTVV.

V and J are TRBV14 and TRBJ1-1; D gene ambiguous. There are 15 residues in the CDR3. Trimming removed 0 bases from V and 3 bases from J, with 11 bases in between. The germline CDR1 and CDR2 sequences are SGHDN and FVKESK. CDR3 in amino acids: CASSQDGQPYTEAFF. Here the CDR3 DNA reads TGTGCCAGCAGCCAAGACGGTCAGCCGTACACTGAAGCTTTCTTT.

This clone appeared a single time. V usage is TRBV27 and J usage is TRBJ1-1; D gene uncertain. CDR3 length: 13 residues. V was clipped by 2 bases and J by 1 base, with 5 bases between them. The germline V gene encodes CDR1 MNHEY and CDR2 SMNVEV (reference sequence). As DNA, the CDR3 is TGTGCCAGCAGTTTAAACCCGAACACTGAAGCTTTCTTT. Translated: CASSLNPNTEAFF.

The rearrangement joins TRBV6-2 or TRBV6-3 to TRBJ1-5; the D gene is possibly TRBD1 (5 bases). Germline CDR1 reads MNHEY; CDR2 reads SVGEGT. CDR3 length: 16 amino acids. Trimming removed 5 bases from V and 1 base from J, with 15 bases in between. CDR3 residues: CASSGGSSWSNQPQHF. The CDR3, as DNA: TGTGCCAGCAGTGGGGGGTCTTCTTGGAGCAATCAGCCCCAGCATTTT.